The clone carrying this T cell receptor beta chain was recorded many times. Its target is not known. This sample is part of a study of Graves' ophthalmopathy and Graves' hyperthyroidism. Study results and limitations: A classifier, a 13-signature model, separated ophthalmopathy from stable hyperthyroidism with 87.88% sensitivity and approximately 80% specificity.

This CDR3 has 15 amino acids. Germline-derived CDR1 and CDR2 are SGHAT and FQNNGV. V was pared by 5 bases and J by 2 bases, with 15 bases between. The PBMCs were taken from roughly 9.3 ml of fresh peripheral blood. The authors amplified TCR beta CDR3 regions, and they did so from RNA transcripts for repertoire sequencing. An initial RT-PCR round employing HTBI primers preceded a second-round multiplex PCR. TCRdb reprocessed the multiplex PCR reads via MiXCR and lists one record per CDR3 protein. The repertoire holds hundreds of thousands of distinct CDR3 sequences, with more than 20% as singletons. This TCR was sampled from a woman aged 18-30 years with stable Graves' hyperthyroidism. V and J are TRBV11-2 and TRBJ2-5, with D maybe TRBD1 (5 bases). The sequenced material came from peripheral blood. CDR3 nucleotides: TGTGCCAGCAGCCCCTGGGGCAGTGTTCAAGAGACCCAGTACTTC. Amino acids: CASSPWGSVQETQYF.